The present TCR beta chain was sequenced within a study of vaccination effects on CD4 cells after COVID-19. Whole-study results and caveats: Infection- and vaccine-induced clones contracted markedly late after vaccination. There were few convalescent patients in the study and no early post-infection timepoints.

The V gene end was trimmed by 0 bases and the J gene end by 5 bases; junction bases not matched to a gene: 5. Germline V gene lookup returns CDR1 LGHNA and CDR2 YSLEER. The CDR3 length is 16 residues. Assay used: immunoSEQ multiplex PCR; TCRdb lists only in-frame clones, some missing. The sample includes approximately 50,000 clones, 79% of them seen just once. Of note for this clone: The antigen is not known.

After expansion with viral peptide pools in the ViraFEST assay, antigen-specific CD4+ T cells were sequenced. Having been cultured for 10 days, the cells underwent CD4+ T cell isolation. None of the vaccinated had previously contracted SARS-CoV-2, and their nucleocapsid antibodies tested negative. Culturing of more than 1.5 million PBMC per well took place with roughly 10 IU/ml IL-2 and 7.5 to 10 ug/ml peptides. The authors replaced half the medium with IL-2 medium on days 3 and 7. This specimen was CD4+ T cells from PBMCs cultured with HCoV-OC43 spike peptides, taken before COVID-19 vaccination. This sample's subset: HCoV-OC43 spike overlapping peptide pool stimulation. V usage is TRBV4-3 and J usage is TRBJ2-2; TRBD2 aligns across 8 bases. The clonotype was recovered from a human donor who received a COVID-19 vaccine. CDR3 region: CASSQDRGGRTGELFF. The DNA for the CDR3 is TGCGCCAGCAGCCAAGATCGGGGGGGTCGGACCGGGGAGCTGTTTTTT.